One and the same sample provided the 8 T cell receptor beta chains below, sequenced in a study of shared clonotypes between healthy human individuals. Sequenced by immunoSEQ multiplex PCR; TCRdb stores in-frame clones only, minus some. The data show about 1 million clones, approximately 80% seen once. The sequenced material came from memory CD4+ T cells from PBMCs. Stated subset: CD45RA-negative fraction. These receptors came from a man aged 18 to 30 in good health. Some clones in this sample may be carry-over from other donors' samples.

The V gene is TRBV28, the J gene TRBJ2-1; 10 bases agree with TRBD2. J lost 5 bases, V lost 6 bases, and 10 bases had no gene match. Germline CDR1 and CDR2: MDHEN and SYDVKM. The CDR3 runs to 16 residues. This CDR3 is CASSVAQAGGDNEQFF. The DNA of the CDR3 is TGTGCCAGCAGCGTAGCACAAGCGGGAGGGGACAATGAGCAGTTCTTC.

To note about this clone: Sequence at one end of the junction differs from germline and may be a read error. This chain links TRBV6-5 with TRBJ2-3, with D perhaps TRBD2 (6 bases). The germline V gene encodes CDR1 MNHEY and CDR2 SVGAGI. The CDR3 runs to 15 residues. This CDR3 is CASSYSGGPTYTQYF. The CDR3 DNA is TGTGCCAGCAGTTACTCCGGGGGACCCACATATACGCAGTATTTT.

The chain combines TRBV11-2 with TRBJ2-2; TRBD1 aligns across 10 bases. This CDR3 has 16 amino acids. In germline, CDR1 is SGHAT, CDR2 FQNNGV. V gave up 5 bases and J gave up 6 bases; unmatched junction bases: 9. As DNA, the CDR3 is TGTGCCAGCAGCCCCTCGGGGGGACAGGGGTCCGGGGAGCTGTTTTTT. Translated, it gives CASSPSGGQGSGELFF.

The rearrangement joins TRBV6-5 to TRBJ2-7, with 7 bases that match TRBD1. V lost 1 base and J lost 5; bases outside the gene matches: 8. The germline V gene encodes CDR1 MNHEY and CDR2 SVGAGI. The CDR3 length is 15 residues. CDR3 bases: TGTGCCAGCAGTTACTGGGGACAGTATCAGCACGAGCAGTACTTC. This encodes CASSYWGQYQHEQYF.

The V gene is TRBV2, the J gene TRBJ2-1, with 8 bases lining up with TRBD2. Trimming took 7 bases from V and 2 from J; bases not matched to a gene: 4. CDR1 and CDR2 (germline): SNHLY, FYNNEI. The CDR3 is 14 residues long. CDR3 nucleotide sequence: TGTGCCAGCATGGACGGGAGGGCCTACAATGAGCAGTTCTTC. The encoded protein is CASMDGRAYNEQFF. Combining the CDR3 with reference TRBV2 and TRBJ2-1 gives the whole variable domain EPEVTQTPSHQVTQMGQEVILRCVPISNHLYFYWYRQILGQKVEFLVSFYNNEISEKSEIFDDQFSVERPDGSNFTLKIRSTKLEDSAMYFCASMDGRAYNEQFFGPGTRLTVL.

The DNA of the CDR3 is TGTGCCAGCAGTCGGGAGGCCTACTACAATGAGCAGTTCTTC. Translating it yields CASSREAYYNEQFF. V is TRBV27 and J is TRBJ2-1, with 7 bases matching TRBD2. The CDR3 covers 14 residues. After removal of 5 bases from V and 3 bases from J, the junction contained 4 bases not matched to a gene. Per germline, CDR1 MNHEY and CDR2 SMNVEV (reference sequence).

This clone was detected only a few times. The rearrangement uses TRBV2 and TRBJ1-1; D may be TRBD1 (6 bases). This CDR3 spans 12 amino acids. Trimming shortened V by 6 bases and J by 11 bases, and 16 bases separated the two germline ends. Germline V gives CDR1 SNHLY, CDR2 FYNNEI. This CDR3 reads CASSASGDVAFF. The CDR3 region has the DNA TGTGCCAGCAGCGCCTCAGGGGACGTGGCTTTCTTT.

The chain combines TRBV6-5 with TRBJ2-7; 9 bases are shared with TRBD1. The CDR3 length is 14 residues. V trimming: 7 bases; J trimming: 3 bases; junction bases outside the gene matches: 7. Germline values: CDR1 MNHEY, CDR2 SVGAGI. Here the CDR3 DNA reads TGTGCCAGCAATGGACAGGGGTTTTTCTACGAGCAGTACTTC. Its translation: CASNGQGFFYEQYF.